This T cell receptor (beta chain) was sequenced in a study of CD8+CD57+ T cells in acquired aplastic anemia. Whole-study context: Sorting CD4+ and CD8+ cells gave DNA averaging about 3.3 ug.

This CDR3 spans 16 amino acids. The germline V gene encodes CDR1 MNHNS and CDR2 SASEGT. V lost 8 bases, J lost 0 bases, and 11 bases stayed unmatched. TCR beta VDJ and CDR3 were profiled, and genomic DNA was the template. A single record per CDR3 protein comes from TCRdb applying MiXCR to the reads. This table has 75,000 to 80,000 distinct CDR3 sequences, under 80% appearing once. Patients sequenced had flow cytometry evidence of CD8+CD57+ cell expansion. This clonotype originated in a human donor with aplastic anemia. The chain recombines TRBV6-1 with TRBJ1-1; 8 bases are a match to TRBD1. Sample: sorted CD4+, CD8+, or CD8+CD57+ T cells (not recorded which) from PBMCs. CDR3 amino acids: CASEEGTGSMNTEAFF. Written as DNA, the CDR3 is TGTGCCAGCGAGGAGGGGACAGGTTCCATGAACACTGAAGCTTTCTTT.